This T cell receptor beta chain derives from a study of blood T cell repertoires in COVID-19. Study at large: Whether acute or convalescent, the COVID-19 samples came from the United States, Italy and Spain.

The study counted Cohort 3 donors as recovered given two negative PCRs, clearance, or symptom resolution. Trimming took 4 bases from V and 4 from J, leaving 19 bases between them. CDR3 length: 16 amino acids. In germline, CDR1 is LGHDT, CDR2 YNNKEL (reference sequence). Source study methods: Estimation of nucleated cell counts was performed using reference gene primer amplification. TCRdb's table, derived via immunoSEQ multiplex PCR, lists solely in-frame clones and lacks some. The V and J calls and clone size were taken over from that table, and D and trimming were inferred from the DNA. The data hold approximately 490,000 clones, with 88% observed a single time.

The rearrangement uses TRBV3-1 (or the pseudogene TRBV3-2) and TRBJ1-2; D may be TRBD1 (6 bases). The source is a woman aged 55-75 years who had recovered from COVID-19. Sequences were obtained from PBMCs or T cells enriched from blood (not recorded which). The CDR3 protein is CASSLTTEQGSYGYTF. CDR3 nucleotides: TGTGCCAGCAGCCTCACCACCGAACAGGGCTCCTATGGCTACACCTTC.